This T cell receptor beta chain was identified during a study of T cell responses to AZD1222 COVID-19 vaccine. Study outcomes and limitations: Vaccination with two AZD1222 doses was followed by a rise in Spike-specific TCR breadth and depth. Regions 160-218 and 743-854 dominated among vaccine-associated CD4 TCRs spanning spike. The peak T cell response came first, and repertoires were sampled only after it.

On this clone: Its specificity is unknown.

Measured with immunoSEQ multiplex PCR; TCRdb has only the in-frame clones, and not every one. This table has some 130,000 clones, about 85% appearing once. V lost 3 bases and J lost 2, with 8 bases in between. The CDR3 consists of 13 residues. Germline lookup yields CDR1 SGDLS and CDR2 YYNGEE. Pooled samples include second doses given at about 4 or 12 weeks. This material consisted of peripheral blood, taken 28 days after the second AZD1222 dose. This TCR was sampled from an adult who received the AZD1222 COVID-19 vaccine. The chain recombines TRBV9 with TRBJ1-1; D unresolved. The CDR3 region has the DNA TGTGCCAGCAGCGCCCAGCGTAACACTGAAGCTTTCTTT. Translation gives CASSAQRNTEAFF.